The rows below give T cell receptor beta chains drawn from one sample of a study of cytomegalovirus exposure and HLA in healthy donors. TCRdb's table, derived via immunoSEQ multiplex PCR, lists solely in-frame clones and lacks some. The sample lists under 150,000 clones, 80% occurring once. Input material: PBMCs. Source of these receptors: a woman aged 35 to 49 in good health and CMV-seronegative. Both conserved end residues are part of each CDR3. Each record gives: D gene, V gene, J gene, clone size, CDR3 protein. The D gene is left open where the match is weak. Where a row states a size, it is once, few, many or the class of an expanded clone; other rows omit it.

>.|TRBV7-2|TRBJ2-7|.
CASSYHEDSTYEQYF
>TRBD1|TRBV29-1|TRBJ2-5|.
CSVPDRGGETQYF
>.|TRBV21-1|TRBJ2-2|.
CASSKEGQNCGVGELFF
>.|TRBV7-3|TRBJ2-1|.
CASSLRVARNEQFF
>.|TRBV6-5|TRBJ2-3|.
CASRATGPDTQYF
>.|TRBV4-2|TRBJ2-5|few
CASSLAGGETQYF
>TRBD2|TRBV6-4|TRBJ2-1|few
CASSEGSGNHNEQFF
>.|TRBV28|TRBJ2-7|.
CASSLDISYEQYF
>TRBD1|TRBV5-4|TRBJ1-2|once
CASTRRDRNYGYTF
>.|TRBV6-5|TRBJ1-6|once
CASSQGFRTLHF
>.|TRBV7-8|TRBJ1-1|.
CASLLRGTRWDTEAFF
>.|TRBV10-3|TRBJ2-1|.
CAIRGTDAESYNEQFF
>TRBD2|TRBV7-3|TRBJ2-1|few
CASSVGLAQGGEQFF
>.|TRBV6-5|TRBJ1-1|.
CASSQGRDMNTEAFF
>.|TRBV27|TRBJ1-4|once
CASSTRGWNEKLFF
>TRBD2|TRBV28|TRBJ2-1|.
CASSLLAGGSNEQFF
>.|TRBV28|TRBJ1-3|.
CASSLSRGALGGNTIYF
>.|TRBV6-6|TRBJ1-2|.
CASSYEATDRYGYTF
>.|TRBV2|TRBJ2-7|.
CASRGLSEQYF
>.|TRBV7-9|TRBJ2-1|.
CSSSRDLGANEQFF
>TRBD2|TRBV27|TRBJ2-7|.
CASSLAGTSVYEQYF
>.|TRBV7-2|TRBJ1-2|.
CASSLGQSQYGYTF
>.|TRBV5-6|TRBJ2-7|.
CASSLRGRGGEQYF
>TRBD1|TRBV7-9|TRBJ1-1|once
CASSAGGTNTEAFF
>TRBD1|TRBV6-4|TRBJ1-1|.
CASRAGQGDTEAFF
>TRBD1|TRBV5-5|TRBJ1-6|.
CASSLGQGIRSPLHF
>TRBD1|TRBV11-3|TRBJ2-3|.
CASSLVAGGDTDTQYF
>.|TRBV29-1|TRBJ1-1|.
CSAGAGLGTEAFF
>.|TRBV28|TRBJ1-2|once
CASRSQGQRGYTF
>TRBD1|TRBV19|TRBJ1-3|.
CASTRRRGRRGNTIYF
>.|TRBV7-6|TRBJ2-1|few
CASSRPYNEQFF
>TRBD1|TRBV11-3|TRBJ2-2|.
CASSWTGTGSFGELFF
>TRBD1|TRBV5-1|TRBJ2-5|.
CASSVQGGQETQYF
>.|TRBV5-1|TRBJ1-6|.
CASRGGDVNSPLHF
>.|TRBV2|TRBJ2-7|.
CASSERGQGNEQYF
>TRBD2|TRBV18|TRBJ2-1|.
CASSPGTSGPSYNEQFF
>TRBD1|TRBV7-9|TRBJ1-1|.
CASSFSPGTGNTEAFF
>.|TRBV29-1|TRBJ2-2|.
CSVTAGSLQTGELFF
>.|TRBV2|TRBJ1-6|.
CASREGPAPPLHF
>TRBD2|TRBV6-5|TRBJ2-5|.
CASGLLAERQETQYF
>.|TRBV4-1|TRBJ1-5|.
CASSRAGPNQPQHF